The entry below describes one T cell receptor (beta chain). These data are taken from a study of T cell responses to AZD1222 COVID-19 vaccine. Looked up from germline, CDR1 is ENHRY and CDR2 is SYGVKD. The CDR3 totals 12 residues. Trimming left V 3 bases short and J 7 bases short, with 7 bases between. Profiling relied on immunoSEQ multiplex PCR, and the TCRdb table lists in-frame clones only, not all of them. This table holds roughly 81,000 clones, 80% to 90% found once. This receptor was taken from an adult in good health. The source material was peripheral blood, sampled on day 0 of AZD1222 vaccination. This chain connects TRBV10-3 to TRBJ2-1; no clear D. CDR3 loop: CAISDLGNEQFF. The DNA of the CDR3 is TGTGCCATCAGTGATTTGGGGAATGAGCAGTTCTTC.